This is a list of T cell receptor beta chains from one sample in a study of neoadjuvant anti-PD-1 for oral cavity cancer. Libraries were prepared by immunoSEQ multiplex PCR; TCRdb keeps only in-frame clonotypes and omits some of them. The sample has tens of thousands of clones; 65% to 80% are singletons. The starting material was PBMCs, obtained before nivolumab (anti-PD-1) treatment. These receptors were collected from a person aged 40-85 years with oral cavity squamous cell carcinoma. Each CDR3 is given without its conserved first and last residue. Rows give clone size only sometimes, using once, few, many, or a class for an expanded clone.

v_call	j_call	cdr3_length	clone_size	cdr3_aa
TRBV28	TRBJ1-3	11	.	ASSTGSGNTIY
TRBV2	TRBJ2-7	12	.	ASSYDSSSYEQY
TRBV27	TRBJ1-4	14	.	ASKGGLGGKGEKLF
TRBV5-5	TRBJ1-5	12	.	ASNRDYSNQPQH
TRBV7-7	TRBJ2-7	13	few	ASSLGTGGRYEQY
TRBV5-1	TRBJ1-1	12	.	ASSFFPGNTEAF
TRBV19	TRBJ1-6	12	.	ASSMLGNNSPLH
TRBV30	TRBJ1-5	11	.	AWSVNSNQPQH
TRBV28	TRBJ1-3	13	.	ASRRTGGSGNTIY
TRBV11-3	TRBJ2-5	11	.	ASSSGTSEPQY
TRBV28	TRBJ2-1	14	.	ASSLSSGRVYNEQF
TRBV7-6	TRBJ2-1	11	.	ASSGGPAYEQF
TRBV10-3	TRBJ1-4	14	.	ATGPEGGSYGEKLF
TRBV5-5	TRBJ2-3	13	.	ASSLAGGSMDTQY
TRBV9	TRBJ1-2	14	.	ASSIIHRVGGYGYT
TRBV29-1	TRBJ2-1	11	.	SGMEGAYNEQF
TRBV7-8	TRBJ2-3	14	.	ASSLVAGVATDTQY
TRBV7-9	TRBJ2-1	10	.	ASSRANNEQF
TRBV6-5	TRBJ2-7	11	.	ASRRGHSYEQY
TRBV2	TRBJ2-5	8	once	ASRLETQY
TRBV6-1	TRBJ1-2	12	.	ASSLDSPNYGYT
TRBV19	TRBJ1-5	12	.	ASIRTGSNQPQH
TRBV25-1	TRBJ1-1	11	.	ASSELEREEAF
TRBV25-1	TRBJ2-7	13	.	ASSDLDRSSYEQY
TRBV11-2	TRBJ2-1	13	.	ASSLDRTSGNEQF
TRBV7-8	TRBJ2-7	14	few	ASSLGFGAYNYEQY
TRBV9	TRBJ1-6	16	.	ASSGAGQLRQGNSPLH
TRBV2	TRBJ1-4	13	medium-sized	ASRSGQGSNEKLF
TRBV5-4	TRBJ1-5	11	.	ASSLEMNQPQH
TRBV6-5	TRBJ1-6	12	.	ASSYTGPNSPLH
TRBV19	TRBJ1-2	12	.	ASSIAEGHRGYT
TRBV10-3	TRBJ1-1	15	.	AISNFTPYKIYTEAF
TRBV10-3	TRBJ2-7	11	few	AISGLVGYEQY
TRBV4-1	TRBJ1-3	16	.	ASSQEGEGFLVGNTIY
TRBV19	TRBJ1-5	12	few	ATRDRVGNQPQH
TRBV5-5	TRBJ2-1	18	.	ASSHRSSGRDSSSYNEQF
TRBV20-1	TRBJ2-3	9	.	SAQGADTQY
TRBV18	TRBJ1-1	11	.	ASSPPDTNEAF
TRBV28	TRBJ2-2	8	.	ATSTGELF
TRBV5-1	TRBJ2-2	14	.	ASSLAGQGSTGELF
TRBV28	TRBJ1-5	12	once	ASSPDSFNQPQH
TRBV5-1	TRBJ1-6	12	few	ASSRDRRNSPLH
TRBV27	TRBJ2-2	16	.	ASSLGQGSGRDTGELF
TRBV9	TRBJ1-5	13	.	ASSADFESNQPQH
TRBV5-1	TRBJ2-3	13	.	ASLEGGHRTDTQY